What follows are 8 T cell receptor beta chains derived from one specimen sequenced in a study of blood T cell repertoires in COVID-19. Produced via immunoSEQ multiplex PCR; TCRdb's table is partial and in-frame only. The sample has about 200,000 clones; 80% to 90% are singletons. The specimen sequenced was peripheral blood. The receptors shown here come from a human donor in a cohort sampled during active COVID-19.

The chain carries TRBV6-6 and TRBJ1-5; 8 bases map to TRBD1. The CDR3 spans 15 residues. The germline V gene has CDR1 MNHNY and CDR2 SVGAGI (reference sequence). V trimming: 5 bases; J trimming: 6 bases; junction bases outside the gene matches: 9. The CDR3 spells CASSISRQGSQPQHF. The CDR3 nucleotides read TGTGCCAGCAGTATTAGCCGACAGGGGAGTCAGCCCCAGCATTTT.

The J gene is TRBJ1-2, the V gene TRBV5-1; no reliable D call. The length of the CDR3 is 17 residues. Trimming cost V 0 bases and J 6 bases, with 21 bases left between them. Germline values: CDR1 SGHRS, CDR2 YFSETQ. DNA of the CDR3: TGCGCCAGCAGCTTGGCGACAACAAACACGCCGAGTCATGGCTACACCTTC. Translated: CASSLATTNTPSHGYTF.

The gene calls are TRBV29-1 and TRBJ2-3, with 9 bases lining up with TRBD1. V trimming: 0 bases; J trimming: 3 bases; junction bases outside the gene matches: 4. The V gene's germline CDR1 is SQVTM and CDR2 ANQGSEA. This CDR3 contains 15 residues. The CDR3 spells CSVEDRDRVTDTQYF. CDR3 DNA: TGCAGCGTTGAAGATCGGGACAGGGTTACAGATACGCAGTATTTT.

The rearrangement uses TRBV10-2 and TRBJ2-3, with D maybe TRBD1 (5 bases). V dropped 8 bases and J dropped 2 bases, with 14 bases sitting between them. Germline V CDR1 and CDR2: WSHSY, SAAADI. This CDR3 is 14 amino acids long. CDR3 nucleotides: TGCGCCAGCCACACAGGATACAACACAGATACGCAGTATTTT. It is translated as CASHTGYNTDTQYF.

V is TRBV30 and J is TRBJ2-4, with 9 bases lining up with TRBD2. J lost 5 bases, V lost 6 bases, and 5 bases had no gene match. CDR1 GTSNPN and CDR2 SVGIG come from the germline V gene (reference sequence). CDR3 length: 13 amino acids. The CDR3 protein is CACTGTSQNIQYF. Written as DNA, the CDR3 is TGTGCCTGTACCGGGACTAGCCAAAACATTCAGTACTTC.

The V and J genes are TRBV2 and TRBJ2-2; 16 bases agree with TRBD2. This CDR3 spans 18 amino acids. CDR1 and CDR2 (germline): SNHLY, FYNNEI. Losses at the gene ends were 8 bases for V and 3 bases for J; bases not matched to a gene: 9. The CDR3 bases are TGTGCCAGCTACCACCCGGGACTAGCGGGGGGGGACACCGGGGAGCTGTTTTTT. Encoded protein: CASYHPGLAGGDTGELFF.

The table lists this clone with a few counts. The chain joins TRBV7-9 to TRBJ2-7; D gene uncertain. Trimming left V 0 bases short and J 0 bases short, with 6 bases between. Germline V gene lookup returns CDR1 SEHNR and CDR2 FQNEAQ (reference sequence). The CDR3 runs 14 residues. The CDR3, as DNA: TGTGCCAGCAGCTTAGCAGTCAGCTCCTACGAGCAGTACGTC. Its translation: CASSLAVSSYEQYV.

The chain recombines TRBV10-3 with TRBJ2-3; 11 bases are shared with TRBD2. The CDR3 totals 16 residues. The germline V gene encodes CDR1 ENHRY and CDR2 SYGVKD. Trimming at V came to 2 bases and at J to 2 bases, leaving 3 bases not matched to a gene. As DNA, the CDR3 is TGTGCCATCAGTGAGGGGACTAGCGGACCCACAGATACGCAGTATTTT. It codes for CAISEGTSGPTDTQYF.